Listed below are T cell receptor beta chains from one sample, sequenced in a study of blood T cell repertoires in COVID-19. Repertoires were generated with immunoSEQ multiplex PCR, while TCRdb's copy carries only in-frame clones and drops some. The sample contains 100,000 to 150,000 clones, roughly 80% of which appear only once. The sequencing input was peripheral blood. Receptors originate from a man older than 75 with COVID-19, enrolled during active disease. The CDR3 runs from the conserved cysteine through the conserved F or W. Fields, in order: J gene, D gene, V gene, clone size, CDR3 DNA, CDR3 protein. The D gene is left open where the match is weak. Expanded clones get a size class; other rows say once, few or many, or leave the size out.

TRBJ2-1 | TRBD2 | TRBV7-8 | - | TGTGCCAGCAGCTTGTTAGCGGGAGGGCTGGATGAGCAGTTCTTC | CASSLLAGGLDEQFF
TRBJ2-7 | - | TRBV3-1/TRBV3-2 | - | TGTGCCAGCAGCCCTACTAAAGGCGAGCAGTACTTC | CASSPTKGEQYF
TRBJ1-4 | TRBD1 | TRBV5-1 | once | TGCGCCAGCAGCTTCCAGGGGGCACACGAAAAACTGTTTTTT | CASSFQGAHEKLFF
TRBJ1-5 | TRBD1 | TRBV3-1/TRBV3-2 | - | TGTGCCAGCAGCCAAGAGACAGGGGATCAGCCCCAGCATTTT | CASSQETGDQPQHF
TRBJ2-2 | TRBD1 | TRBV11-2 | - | TGTGCCAGCAGCTACAGAGGGGGCCGGGGCACCGGGGAGCTGTTTTTT | CASSYRGGRGTGELFF
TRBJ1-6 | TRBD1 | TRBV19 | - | TGTGCCAGTAGTACCCACCGCTTACAGGGGGCAAATTCACCCCTCCACTTT | CASSTHRLQGANSPLHF
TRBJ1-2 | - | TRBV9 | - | TGTGCCAGCAGCGTAGGTTTGGCAGGGAACTATGGCTACACCTTC | CASSVGLAGNYGYTF
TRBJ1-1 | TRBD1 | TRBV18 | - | TGTGCCAGCTCACCCGGACAGGGGATCGCTGAAGCTTTCTTT | CASSPGQGIAEAFF
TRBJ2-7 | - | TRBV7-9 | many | TGTGCCACCACGGAGGGCTCCTACGAGCAGTACTTC | CATTEGSYEQYF
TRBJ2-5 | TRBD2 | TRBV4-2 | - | TGTGCCAGCAGCCAAGACGGGGGGTTGCCTGAGACCCAGTACTTC | CASSQDGGLPETQYF
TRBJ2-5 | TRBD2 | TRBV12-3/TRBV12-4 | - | TGTGCCAGCACCCGACTAGCAGAGACCCAGTACTTC | CASTRLAETQYF
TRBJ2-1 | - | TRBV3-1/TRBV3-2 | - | TGTGCCAGCAGCCAAATGGTGGCAAATGAGCAGTTCTTC | CASSQMVANEQFF
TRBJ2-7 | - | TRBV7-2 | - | TGTGCCAGCAGCTTAGGCGGGTCGGGCTACGAGCAGTACTTC | CASSLGGSGYEQYF